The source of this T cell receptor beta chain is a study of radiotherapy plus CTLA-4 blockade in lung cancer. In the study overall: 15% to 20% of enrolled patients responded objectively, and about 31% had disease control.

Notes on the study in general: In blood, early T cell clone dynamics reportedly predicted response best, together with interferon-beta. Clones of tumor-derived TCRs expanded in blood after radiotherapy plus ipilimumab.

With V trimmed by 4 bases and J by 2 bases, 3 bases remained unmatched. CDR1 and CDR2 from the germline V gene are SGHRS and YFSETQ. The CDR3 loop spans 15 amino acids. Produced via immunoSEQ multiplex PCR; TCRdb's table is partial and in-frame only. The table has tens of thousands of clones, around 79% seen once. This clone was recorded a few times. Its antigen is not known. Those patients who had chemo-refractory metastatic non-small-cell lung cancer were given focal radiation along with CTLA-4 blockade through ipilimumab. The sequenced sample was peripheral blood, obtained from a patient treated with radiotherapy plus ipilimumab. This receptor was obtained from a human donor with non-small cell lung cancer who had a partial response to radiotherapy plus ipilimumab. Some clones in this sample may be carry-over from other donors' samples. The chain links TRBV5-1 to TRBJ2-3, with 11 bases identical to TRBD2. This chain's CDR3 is CASSPTSGITDTQYF. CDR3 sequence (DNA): TGCGCCAGCAGCCCGACTAGCGGGATCACAGATACGCAGTATTTT.